This TCR beta chain comes out of a study of T cells in Graves' hyperthyroidism and ophthalmopathy. Regions amplified from RNA transcripts were the TCR beta CDR3 regions. First-round RT-PCR targeting the TCR CDR3 was performed with the HTBI primer set. MiXCR, run by TCRdb on the multiplex PCR reads, gives a single entry per CDR3 protein. The sample holds 600,000 to 650,000 distinct CDR3 sequences; 16% are singletons and the top ten take less than 4.5%. Germline V gene data show CDR1 as MDHEN and CDR2 as SYDVKM. This CDR3 has 16 amino acids. V lost 1 base, J lost 2 bases, and 9 bases lay in between. This clonotype showed up many times.

The receptor comes from a woman in her 30s with Graves' hyperthyroidism. This chain connects TRBV28 to TRBJ1-6, with TRBD1 as a possible D gene (6 bases). Sequencing was carried out using blood. The CDR3 bases are TGTGCCAGCAGTTTATTAGGGGGTGCCTATAATTCACCCCTCCACTTT. This sequence encodes CASSLLGGAYNSPLHF.